One and the same sample provided the 10 T cell receptor beta chains below, sequenced in a study of early T cells in non-severe SARS-CoV-2 infection. TCRdb reanalysed the 5' RACE reads using MiXCR and keeps one entry per CDR3 protein. The sample consists of tens of thousands of distinct CDR3 sequences, 3.5% to 5.5% of them appearing once. The sequenced sample was whole blood. These receptors all come from an adult who was a healthcare worker with PCR-confirmed SARS-CoV-2 infection or an uninfected control (not recorded which).

This clonotype was recorded many times. The V gene is TRBV6-2 or TRBV6-3, the J gene TRBJ2-7; 9 bases agree with TRBD1. The junction had 10 bases not matched to a gene; V was cut back by 2 bases and J by 5 bases. The CDR3 loop spans 16 amino acids. Per the germline V gene, CDR1 is MNHEY and CDR2 is SVGEGT. CDR3 nucleotides: TGTGCCAGCAGTTACGGGGACAGGGTAGGAACGCACGAGCAGTACTTC. Amino acids: CASSYGDRVGTHEQYF.

In its sample, this clonotype ranks as medium-sized (0.01 to 0.1%). The chain employs TRBV18 and TRBJ2-1; no definite D call. Between the trimmed V and J ends, which lost 2 bases and 0 bases, there was a span of 5 bases. The CDR3 runs to 14 residues. Germline lookup yields CDR1 KGHSH and CDR2 LQKENI. DNA for the CDR3: TGTGCCAGCTCACCATTGAGCTCCTACAATGAGCAGTTCTTC. Amino acids: CASSPLSSYNEQFF.

In its sample, this clonotype was seen a few times. The chain uses TRBV28 and TRBJ2-7; 7 nucleotides agree with TRBD1. With V trimmed by 6 bases and J by 4 bases, 12 bases remained unmatched. This CDR3 has 15 residues. Germline loops: CDR1 MDHEN, CDR2 SYDVKM. The CDR3 bases are TGTGCCAGCAGCCTACAAGACAGGGTCAAATACGAGCAGTACTTC. It codes for CASSLQDRVKYEQYF.

This clonotype has a count of ten or more. The gene calls are TRBV7-9 and TRBJ2-7, with 9 nucleotides matching TRBD1. CDR3 length: 15 residues. Germline assignment: CDR1 SEHNR and CDR2 FQNEAQ (reference sequence). Unmatched junction bases numbered 4, after V lost 2 bases and J lost 2 bases. This CDR3 reads CASSLLGTGTYEQYF. CDR3 in DNA: TGTGCCAGCAGCTTACTGGGGACAGGGACCTACGAGCAGTACTTC.

This clonotype has a count of ten or more. The V call is TRBV30, the J call TRBJ2-5; 7 nucleotides match TRBD1. Germline V gives CDR1 GTSNPN, CDR2 SVGIG (reference sequence). The CDR3 loop spans 15 amino acids. V lost 0 bases, J lost 0 bases, and 4 bases stayed unmatched. CDR3 nucleotides: TGTGCCTGGAGTGTTGGGGGACAGTACCAAGAGACCCAGTACTTC. Its translation: CAWSVGGQYQETQYF.

This clonotype occurred many times. The chain couples TRBV5-8 to TRBJ1-4; D is uncertain. Between the trimmed V and J ends, which lost 5 bases and 3 bases, there was a span of 11 bases. The V gene's germline CDR1 is SGHTS and CDR2 YDEGEE. The CDR3 length is 14 residues. The CDR3 nucleotides read TGTGCCAGCAGGGCGGGCTGGGCTAATGAAAAACTGTTTTTT. This codes for CASRAGWANEKLFF.

This clonotype was observed at least ten times. The V and J genes are TRBV14 and TRBJ1-1; D ambiguous. CDR1 SGHDN and CDR2 FVKESK come from the germline V gene. The CDR3 runs 15 residues. V was trimmed by 2 bases and J by 2 bases, leaving 12 bases between them. CDR3: CASSQIWGSNTEAFF. CDR3 nucleotide sequence: TGTGCCAGCAGCCAAATCTGGGGAAGCAACACTGAAGCTTTCTTT.

This clonotype was seen at least ten times. The chain links TRBV29-1 to TRBJ2-1; D not certain. The germline V gene encodes CDR1 SQVTM and CDR2 ANQGSEA. Deletions cut 4 bases from V and 7 bases from J, with 11 bases between. The CDR3 consists of 12 residues. In DNA, the CDR3 is TGCAGCGTTGTTTTAGGGTATAATGAGCAGTTCTTC. It codes for CSVVLGYNEQFF.

This clonotype was counted ten times or more. The CDR3 spells CASSEVRAGYTF. For the CDR3, the DNA is TGTGCCAGCAGTGAGGTGAGGGCTGGCTACACCTTC. The chain is built from TRBV2 and TRBJ1-2; D not certain. This CDR3 spans 12 amino acids. The V and J ends lost 3 bases and 7 bases respectively, with 9 bases between them. The V gene's germline CDR1 is SNHLY and CDR2 FYNNEI.

The chain recombines TRBV7-2 with TRBJ1-4, with D possibly TRBD1 on 6 matching bases. This CDR3 has 15 amino acids. Germline CDR1 and CDR2: SGHTA and FQGNSA. Trimming cost V 2 bases and J 3 bases, with 10 bases left between them. The DNA of the CDR3 is TGTGCCAGCAGCTTATGGGGGGCGCCTAATGAAAAACTGTTTTTT. It specifies CASSLWGAPNEKLFF.